Listed below are T cell receptor beta chains from one sample, sequenced in a study of blood T cells in healthy people across ages. TCRdb reanalysed the 5' RACE reads using MiXCR and keeps one entry per CDR3 protein. This table holds hundreds of thousands of distinct CDR3 sequences, around 42% found once. Sequenced: blood. Receptor source: a man aged 55 to 69 in good health. The CDR3 runs from the conserved cysteine through the conserved F or W. D genes are given only for firm matches. Clone sizes are given selectively: once, few, many, or a class where the clone is expanded.

>TRBV11-3|-|TRBJ2-7|TRBD2
TGTGCCAGCAGCCCCCGGGACTACCCGACCTACGAGCAGTACTTC
CASSPRDYPTYEQYF
>TRBV20-1|-|TRBJ1-5|-
TGCAGTGCTAGAGGAGGCGGATTAGGAAATCAGCCCCAGCATTTT
CSARGGGLGNQPQHF
>TRBV16|once|TRBJ1-1|-
TGTGCCAGCAGCCACAATACTGGCAGCGTGAACACTGAAGCTTTCTTT
CASSHNTGSVNTEAFF
>TRBV29-1|-|TRBJ1-1|-
TGCAGCTCCCGTGGGCCGTTGAACACTGAAGCTTTCTTT
CSSRGPLNTEAFF
>TRBV7-2|-|TRBJ2-5|TRBD2
TGTGCCAGCAGCAAGGGCGGGGGGCAGGAGCAGTACTTC
CASSKGGGQEQYF
>TRBV3-1|-|TRBJ2-3|-
TGTGCCAGCAGCCAACCGGACGGCACAGATACGCAGTATTTT
CASSQPDGTDTQYF
>TRBV4-1|few|TRBJ2-1|TRBD2
TGCGCCAGCAGCCAAGTGGCTAGCGGGGGGCACTCCTACAATGAGCAGTTCTTC
CASSQVASGGHSYNEQFF
>TRBV29-1|-|TRBJ2-3|-
TGCAGCGTTGAAGATCGTAAAGTCTTAAGCACAGATACGCAGTATTTT
CSVEDRKVLSTDTQYF
>TRBV5-1|-|TRBJ2-1|-
TGCGCCGGCAGCTTGTCCAGGGACAATGAGCAGTTCTTC
CAGSLSRDNEQFF
>TRBV7-3|many|TRBJ2-5|TRBD1
TGTGCCAGCAGCCTAGGGACAGGGGATCAAGAGACCCAGTACTTC
CASSLGTGDQETQYF
>TRBV7-9|-|TRBJ2-1|-
TGTGCCAGCAGCCCCCAGCTAGCTGTCTACAATGAGCAGTTCTTC
CASSPQLAVYNEQFF
>TRBV7-8|-|TRBJ2-7|-
TGTGCCAGCAGCTTCTCCGATAGGGAGCAGTACTTC
CASSFSDREQYF
>TRBV4-1|-|TRBJ1-4|-
TGCGCCAGCAGCCAAGTGAGTCTGATCAATGAAAAACTGTTTTTT
CASSQVSLINEKLFF
>TRBV6-6|once|TRBJ2-1|-
TGTGCCAGCAGCCCAGGGATGGGCTCCTACAATGAGCAGTTCTTC
CASSPGMGSYNEQFF
>TRBV29-1|once|TRBJ2-5|-
TGCGGCTCCCGGGGGGCAGAGACCCAGTACTTC
CGSRGAETQYF
>TRBV7-9|-|TRBJ2-1|TRBD1
TGTGCCAGCAGCACGACAGGGTTGAATGAGCAGTTCTTC
CASSTTGLNEQFF
>TRBV7-2|-|TRBJ2-2|-
TGTGCCAGCAGCCCGGGGTATGAGCTGTTTTTT
CASSPGYELFF
>TRBV12-3/TRBV12-4|-|TRBJ2-3|-
TGTGCCAGCAGCCGCGAGGGGGGACCACAGTATTTT
CASSREGGPQYF
>TRBV23-1|few|TRBJ1-6|-
TGCGCCAGCAGCCACGTCCCCTATAATTCACCCCTCCACTTT
CASSHVPYNSPLHF
>TRBV6-6|-|TRBJ1-6|-
TGTGCCAGCAGTCAGCCCCGACGGGGGGATTCACCCCTCCACTTT
CASSQPRRGDSPLHF
>TRBV2|-|TRBJ1-5|-
TGTGCCAGCAATTCACTCAGGGGTCAGCCCCAGCATTTT
CASNSLRGQPQHF
>TRBV20-1|-|TRBJ1-2|-
TGCAGTGCTAGCCGAGACCCTACAGGGAACTATGGCTACACCTTC
CSASRDPTGNYGYTF
>TRBV10-3|few|TRBJ2-7|TRBD1
TGTGCCATCAGCAGGACAGGGACTTCCTACGAGCAGTACTTC
CAISRTGTSYEQYF
>TRBV12-3/TRBV12-4|many|TRBJ2-5|TRBD2
TGTGCCAGCAGTTTACGGAGCGGGGGGATCCAAGAGACCCAGTACTTC
CASSLRSGGIQETQYF
>TRBV6-2/TRBV6-3|few|TRBJ2-1|TRBD1
TGTGCCAGCAGTACCGCCGGGACAGGGCTCTACAATGAGCAGTTCTTC
CASSTAGTGLYNEQFF
>TRBV6-1|few|TRBJ2-5|-
TGTGCCAGCAGTGAAGCGAGGAGTGCCCAGTACTTC
CASSEARSAQYF
>TRBV3-1|few|TRBJ1-2|-
TGTGCCAGCAGCCAAGATATGCGACAGAACCGAGTTGACTATGGCTACACCTTC
CASSQDMRQNRVDYGYTF
>TRBV7-9|-|TRBJ1-2|TRBD1
TGTGCCAGCAGCCCCCGGACAGGGGATCATCGCTACACCTTC
CASSPRTGDHRYTF
>TRBV20-1|-|TRBJ1-4|-
TGCAGTGCTGGGATGGGCTTGGATGAAAAACTGTTTTTT
CSAGMGLDEKLFF
>TRBV11-2|-|TRBJ2-1|TRBD2
TGTGCCAGCAGCTTAAGGGCGGCGGGGGTGCTACCCAATGAGCAGTTCTTC
CASSLRAAGVLPNEQFF
>TRBV4-1|-|TRBJ2-5|-
TGCGCCAGCAGCCAAAAAACGAGGACCCAGTACTTC
CASSQKTRTQYF
>TRBV7-3|few|TRBJ2-7|TRBD1
TGTGCCAGCAGCATAGACAGGGGGTTCGGAGAGCAGTACTTC
CASSIDRGFGEQYF
>TRBV29-1|-|TRBJ2-5|-
TGCAGCGTTGTAGGCAGGGGTGGAGAGACCCAGTACTTC
CSVVGRGGETQYF
>TRBV6-2/TRBV6-3|-|TRBJ1-1|-
TGTGCCAGCAGTTGGGGTCCTGAAGCTTTCTTT
CASSWGPEAFF
>TRBV2|-|TRBJ2-7|-
TGTGCCAGCAGACGCGCTAGTGGGGGCGAGCAGTACTTC
CASRRASGGEQYF
>TRBV11-1|-|TRBJ2-7|TRBD1
TGTGCCAGCAGCCGTAAGGAAGGGGGCGACTACGAGCAGTACTTC
CASSRKEGGDYEQYF
>TRBV27|-|TRBJ2-2|-
TGTGCCAGCAGAGCTTTAGAGGAGCTGTTTTTT
CASRALEELFF
>TRBV6-1|-|TRBJ2-7|-
TGTGCCAGCAGACCCCTTGGGGGAGATTCCTACGAGCAGTACTTC
CASRPLGGDSYEQYF
>TRBV18|few|TRBJ2-6|TRBD1
TGTGCCAGCTCCCGTGGACAGGGAAACGTCCTGACTTTC
CASSRGQGNVLTF